This T cell receptor (beta chain) was sequenced during a study of CD4+ T cells in melanoma. As to this clone: Antigen unknown.

Study-level findings and limits: A reported correlation linked neoantigen-specific CD4+ T cells to CD8+, macrophage and B cell function. Diverse differentiation states were reported for melanoma neoantigen-specific CD4+ T cells.

Method: immunoSEQ multiplex PCR; TCRdb's copy keeps in-frame clones and lacks some. The repertoire has about 55,000 clones, over 60% of them found once; the top ten carry about 5%. The germline V gene has CDR1 SGHTA and CDR2 FQGNSA. The CDR3 consists of 14 residues. The germline V and J ends were trimmed by 1 base and 3 bases, with 9 bases remaining between them. The gene calls are TRBV7-2 and TRBJ2-5; D gene ambiguous. The sequence was obtained from a human donor with melanoma. The source material was tumor tissue. The CDR3 DNA reads as TGTGCCAGCAGCTTAGGGGCGCAAAAAGAGACCCAGTACTTC. It codes for CASSLGAQKETQYF.